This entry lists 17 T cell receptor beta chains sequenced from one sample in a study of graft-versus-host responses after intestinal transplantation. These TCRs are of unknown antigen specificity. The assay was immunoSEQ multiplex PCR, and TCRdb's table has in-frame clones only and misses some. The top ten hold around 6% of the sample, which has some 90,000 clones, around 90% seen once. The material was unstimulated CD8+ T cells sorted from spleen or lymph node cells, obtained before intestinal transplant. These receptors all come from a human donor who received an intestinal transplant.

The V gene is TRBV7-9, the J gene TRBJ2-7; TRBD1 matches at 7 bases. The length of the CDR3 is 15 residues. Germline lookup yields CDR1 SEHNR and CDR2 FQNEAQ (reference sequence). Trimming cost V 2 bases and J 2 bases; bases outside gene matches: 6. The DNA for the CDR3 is TGTGCCAGCAGCTTACTTGGGACAGTTCCCTACGAGCAGTACTTC. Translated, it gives CASSLLGTVPYEQYF. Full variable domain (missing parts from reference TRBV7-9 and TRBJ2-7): DTGVSQNPRHKITKRGQNVTFRCDPISEHNRLYWYRQTLGQGPEFLTYFQNEAQLEKSRLLSDRFSAERPKGSFSTLEIQRTEQGDSAMYLCASSLLGTVPYEQYFGPGTRLTVT.

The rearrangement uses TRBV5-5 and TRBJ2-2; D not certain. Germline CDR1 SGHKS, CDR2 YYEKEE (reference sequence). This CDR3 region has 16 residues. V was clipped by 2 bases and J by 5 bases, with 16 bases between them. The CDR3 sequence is CASSFNRATWTGELFF. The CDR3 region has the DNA TGTGCCAGCAGCTTTAACCGAGCGACTTGGACCGGGGAGCTGTTTTTT.

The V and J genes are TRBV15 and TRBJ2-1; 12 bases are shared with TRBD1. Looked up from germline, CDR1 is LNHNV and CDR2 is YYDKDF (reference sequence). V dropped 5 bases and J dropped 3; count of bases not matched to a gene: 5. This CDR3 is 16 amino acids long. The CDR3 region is CATSPGDRGLYNEQFF. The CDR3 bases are TGTGCCACCAGCCCCGGGGACAGGGGGCTCTACAATGAGCAGTTCTTC.

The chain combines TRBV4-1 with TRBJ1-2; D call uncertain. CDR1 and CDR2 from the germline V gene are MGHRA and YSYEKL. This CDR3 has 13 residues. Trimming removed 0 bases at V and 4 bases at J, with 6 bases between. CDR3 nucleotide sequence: TGCGCCAGCAGCCAAGAACTCCTCTATGGCTACACCTTC. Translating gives CASSQELLYGYTF.

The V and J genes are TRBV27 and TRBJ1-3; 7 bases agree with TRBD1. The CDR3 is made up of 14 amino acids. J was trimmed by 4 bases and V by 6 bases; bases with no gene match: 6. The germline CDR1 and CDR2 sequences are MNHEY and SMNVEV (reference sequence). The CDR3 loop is CASRRTGQGNTIYF. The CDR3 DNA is TGTGCCAGCAGGAGGACGGGACAGGGAAACACCATATATTTT.

This CDR3 reads CASSHSLSRVFIFGGHYNEQFF. The CDR3 nucleotides are TGTGCCAGCAGCCACTCCCTCTCGCGGGTCTTTATATTTGGCGGGCACTACAATGAGCAGTTCTTC. V gene TRBV14 combines with J gene TRBJ2-1; a weak D match, TRBD2 (5 bases). The CDR3 is 22 residues long. From germline, CDR1 is SGHDN and CDR2 FVKESK. Trimming stripped 3 bases from V and 3 bases from J, with 33 bases between.

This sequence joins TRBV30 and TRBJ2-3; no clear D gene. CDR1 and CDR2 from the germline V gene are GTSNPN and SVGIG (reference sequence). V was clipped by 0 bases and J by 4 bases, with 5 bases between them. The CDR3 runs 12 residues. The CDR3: CAWSVRADTQYF. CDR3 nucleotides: TGTGCCTGGAGTGTACGTGCAGATACGCAGTATTTT.

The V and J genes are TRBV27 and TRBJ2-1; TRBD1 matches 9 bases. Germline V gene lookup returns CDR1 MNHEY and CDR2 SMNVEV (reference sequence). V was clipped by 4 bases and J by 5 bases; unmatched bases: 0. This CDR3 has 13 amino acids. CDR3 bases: TGTGCCAGCAGTTACAGGGGGCACAATGAGCAGTTCTTC. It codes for CASSYRGHNEQFF.

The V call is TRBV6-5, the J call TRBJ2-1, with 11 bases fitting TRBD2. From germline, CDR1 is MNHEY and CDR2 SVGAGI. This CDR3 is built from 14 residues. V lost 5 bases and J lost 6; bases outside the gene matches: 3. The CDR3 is CASSQTSGANEQFF. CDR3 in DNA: TGTGCCAGCAGTCAGACTAGCGGGGCCAATGAGCAGTTCTTC.

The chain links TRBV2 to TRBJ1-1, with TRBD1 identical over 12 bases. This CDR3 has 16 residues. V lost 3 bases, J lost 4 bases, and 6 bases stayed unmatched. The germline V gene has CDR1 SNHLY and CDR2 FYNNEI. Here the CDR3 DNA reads TGTGCCAGCAGTGACCACCGGGACAGGGGGCGCACTGAAGCTTTCTTT. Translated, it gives CASSDHRDRGRTEAFF.

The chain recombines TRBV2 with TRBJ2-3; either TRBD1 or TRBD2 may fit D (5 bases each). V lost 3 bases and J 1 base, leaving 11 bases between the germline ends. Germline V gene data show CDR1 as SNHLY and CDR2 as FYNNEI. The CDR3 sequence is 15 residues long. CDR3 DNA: TGTGCCAGCAGTGACTCCGGGGACGGCACAGATACGCAGTATTTT. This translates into CASSDSGDGTDTQYF. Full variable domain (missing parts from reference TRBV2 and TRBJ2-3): EPEVTQTPSHQVTQMGQEVILRCVPISNHLYFYWYRQILGQKVEFLVSFYNNEISEKSEIFDDQFSVERPDGSNFTLKIRSTKLEDSAMYFCASSDSGDGTDTQYFGPGTRLTVL.

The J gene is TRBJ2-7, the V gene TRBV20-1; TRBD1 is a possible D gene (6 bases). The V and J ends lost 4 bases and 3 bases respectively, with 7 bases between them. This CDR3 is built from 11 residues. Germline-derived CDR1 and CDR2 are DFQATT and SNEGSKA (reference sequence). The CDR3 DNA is TGCAGTGCTAAACAGGGCTACGAGCAGTACTTC. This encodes CSAKQGYEQYF.

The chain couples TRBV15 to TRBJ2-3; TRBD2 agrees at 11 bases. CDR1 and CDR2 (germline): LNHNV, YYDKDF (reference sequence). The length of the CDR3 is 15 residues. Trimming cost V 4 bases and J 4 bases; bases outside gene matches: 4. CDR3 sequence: CATSTLAGGADTQYF. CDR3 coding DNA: TGTGCCACCAGCACCTTAGCGGGGGGGGCAGATACGCAGTATTTT.

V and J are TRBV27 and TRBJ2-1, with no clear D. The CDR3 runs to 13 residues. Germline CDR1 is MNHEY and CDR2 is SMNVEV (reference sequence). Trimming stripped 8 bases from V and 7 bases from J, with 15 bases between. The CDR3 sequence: CASRRGGLNEQFF. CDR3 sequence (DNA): TGTGCCAGCCGAAGAGGTGGTTTGAATGAGCAGTTCTTC.

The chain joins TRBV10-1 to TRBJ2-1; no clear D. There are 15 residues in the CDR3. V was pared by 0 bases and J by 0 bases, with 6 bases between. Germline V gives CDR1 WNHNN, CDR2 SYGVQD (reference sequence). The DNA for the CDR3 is TGCGCCAGCAGTGAGTCGGGCTTCTCCTACAATGAGCAGTTCTTC. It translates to CASSESGFSYNEQFF.

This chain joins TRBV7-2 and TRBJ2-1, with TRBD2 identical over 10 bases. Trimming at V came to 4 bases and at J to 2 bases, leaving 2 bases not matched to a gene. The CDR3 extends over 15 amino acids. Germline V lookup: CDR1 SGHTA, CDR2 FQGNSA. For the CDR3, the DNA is TGTGCCAGCAGCTCCCTAGCGGGGGCCTACAATGAGCAGTTCTTC. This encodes CASSSLAGAYNEQFF.

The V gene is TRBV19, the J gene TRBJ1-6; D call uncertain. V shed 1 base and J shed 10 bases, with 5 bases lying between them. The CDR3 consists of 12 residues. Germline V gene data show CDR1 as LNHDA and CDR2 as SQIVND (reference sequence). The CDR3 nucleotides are TGTGCCAGTAGTATAGGAGGGTCACCCCTCCACTTT. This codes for CASSIGGSPLHF.